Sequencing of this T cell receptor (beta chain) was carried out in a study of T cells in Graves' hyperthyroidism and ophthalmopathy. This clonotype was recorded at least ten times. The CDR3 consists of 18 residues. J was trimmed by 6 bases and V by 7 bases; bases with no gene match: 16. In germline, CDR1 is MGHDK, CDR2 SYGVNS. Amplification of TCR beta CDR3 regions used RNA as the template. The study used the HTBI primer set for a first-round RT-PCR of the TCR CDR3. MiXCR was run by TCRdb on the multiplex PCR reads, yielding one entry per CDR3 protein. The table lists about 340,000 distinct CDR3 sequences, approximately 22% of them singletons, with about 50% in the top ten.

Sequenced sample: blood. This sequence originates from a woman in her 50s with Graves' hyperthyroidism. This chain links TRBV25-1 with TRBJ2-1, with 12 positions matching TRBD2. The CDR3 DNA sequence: TGTGCCAGCATCCGAACTAGCGGGGGGCCGGGGGTTACCAATGAGCAGTTCTTC. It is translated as CASIRTSGGPGVTNEQFF.